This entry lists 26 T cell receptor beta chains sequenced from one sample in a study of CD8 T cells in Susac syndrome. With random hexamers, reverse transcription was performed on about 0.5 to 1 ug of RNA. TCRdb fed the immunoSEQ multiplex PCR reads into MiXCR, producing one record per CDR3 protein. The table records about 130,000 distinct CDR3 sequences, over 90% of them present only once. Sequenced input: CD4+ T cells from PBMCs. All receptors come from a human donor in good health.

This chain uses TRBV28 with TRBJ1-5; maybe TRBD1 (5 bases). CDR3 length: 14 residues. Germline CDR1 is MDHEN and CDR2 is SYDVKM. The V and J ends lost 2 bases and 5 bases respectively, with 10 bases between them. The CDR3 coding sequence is TGTGCCAGCAGTTTAGTGAAGGGGTATCAGCCCCAGCATTTT. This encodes CASSLVKGYQPQHF.

CDR3 residues: CASSWGPRAETQYF. CDR3 in DNA: TGTGCCAGCAGCTGGGGGCCAAGGGCGGAGACCCAGTACTTC. This chain joins TRBV7-2 and TRBJ2-5, with TRBD1 as a possible D gene (6 bases). V was pared by 4 bases and J by 5 bases, with 14 bases between. Germline loops: CDR1 SGHTA, CDR2 FQGNSA. The length of the CDR3 is 14 residues.

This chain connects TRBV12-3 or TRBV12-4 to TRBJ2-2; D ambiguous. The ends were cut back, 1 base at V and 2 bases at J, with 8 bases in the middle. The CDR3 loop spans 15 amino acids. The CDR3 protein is CASSLEEVNTGELFF. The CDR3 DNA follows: TGTGCCAGCAGTTTAGAAGAAGTCAACACCGGGGAGCTGTTTTTT.

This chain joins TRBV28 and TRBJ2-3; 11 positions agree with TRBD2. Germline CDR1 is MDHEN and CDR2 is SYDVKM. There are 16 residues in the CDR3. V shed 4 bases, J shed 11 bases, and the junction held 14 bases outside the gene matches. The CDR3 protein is CASSSTSGSWAGVQYF. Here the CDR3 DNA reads TGTGCCAGCAGTTCCACTAGCGGGAGCTGGGCAGGTGTGCAGTATTTT.

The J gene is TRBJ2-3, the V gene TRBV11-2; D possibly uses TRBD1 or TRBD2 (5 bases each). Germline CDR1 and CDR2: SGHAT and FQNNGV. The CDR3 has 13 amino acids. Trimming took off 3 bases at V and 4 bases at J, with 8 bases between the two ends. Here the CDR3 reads CASSLGTSDTQYF. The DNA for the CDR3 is TGTGCCAGCAGCTTGGGGACCTCAGATACGCAGTATTTT.

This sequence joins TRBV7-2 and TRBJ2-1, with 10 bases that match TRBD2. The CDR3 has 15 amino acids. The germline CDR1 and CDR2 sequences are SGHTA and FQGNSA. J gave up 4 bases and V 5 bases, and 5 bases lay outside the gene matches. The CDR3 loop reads CASSIRTSGYNEQFF. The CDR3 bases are TGTGCCAGCAGCATTCGGACTAGCGGATACAATGAGCAGTTCTTC.

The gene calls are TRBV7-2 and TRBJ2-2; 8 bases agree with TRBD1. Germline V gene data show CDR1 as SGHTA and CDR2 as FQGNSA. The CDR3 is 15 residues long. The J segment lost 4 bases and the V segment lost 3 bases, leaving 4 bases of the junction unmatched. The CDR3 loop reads CASSFGQGSTGELFF. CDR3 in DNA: TGTGCCAGCAGCTTTGGACAGGGATCCACCGGGGAGCTGTTTTTT.

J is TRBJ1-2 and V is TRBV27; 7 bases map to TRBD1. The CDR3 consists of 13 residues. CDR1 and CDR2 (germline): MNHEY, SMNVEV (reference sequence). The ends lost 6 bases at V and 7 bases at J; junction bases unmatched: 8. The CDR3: CASRQDRVAGYTF. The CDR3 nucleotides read TGTGCCAGCAGACAAGACAGGGTGGCTGGCTACACCTTC.

The CDR3 loop is CASREDTEAFF. CDR3 coding DNA: TGTGCCAGCAGGGAGGACACTGAAGCTTTCTTT. The rearrangement links TRBV25-1 to TRBJ1-1, with D unresolved. Germline CDR1 is MGHDK and CDR2 is SYGVNS. This CDR3 region has 11 residues. Trimming stripped 6 bases from V and 3 bases from J, with 5 bases between.

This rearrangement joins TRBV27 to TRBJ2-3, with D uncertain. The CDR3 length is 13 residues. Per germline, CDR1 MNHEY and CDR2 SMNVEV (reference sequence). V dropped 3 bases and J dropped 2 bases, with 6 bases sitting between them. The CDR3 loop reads CASSFRTTDTQYF. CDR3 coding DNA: TGTGCCAGCAGTTTTCGGACCACAGATACGCAGTATTTT.

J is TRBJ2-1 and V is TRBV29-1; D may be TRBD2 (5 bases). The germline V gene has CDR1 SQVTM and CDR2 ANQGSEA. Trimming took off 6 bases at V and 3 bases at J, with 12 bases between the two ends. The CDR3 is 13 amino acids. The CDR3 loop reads CSVLPRDYNEQFF. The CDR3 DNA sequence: TGCAGCGTCTTGCCCCGGGACTACAATGAGCAGTTCTTC.

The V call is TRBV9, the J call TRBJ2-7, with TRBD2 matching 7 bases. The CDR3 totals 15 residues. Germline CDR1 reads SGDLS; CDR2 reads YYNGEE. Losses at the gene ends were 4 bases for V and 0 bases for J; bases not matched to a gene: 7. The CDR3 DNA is TGTGCCAGCAGCTCCCTAGCGGAAGCCTCCTACGAGCAGTACTTC. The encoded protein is CASSSLAEASYEQYF.

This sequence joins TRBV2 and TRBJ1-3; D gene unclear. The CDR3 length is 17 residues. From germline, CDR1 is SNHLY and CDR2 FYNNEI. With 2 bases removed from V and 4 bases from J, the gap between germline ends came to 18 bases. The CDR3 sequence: CASSERSASKPGNTIYF. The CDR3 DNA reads TGTGCCAGCAGTGAAAGGTCGGCCTCCAAACCGGGAAACACCATATATTTT.

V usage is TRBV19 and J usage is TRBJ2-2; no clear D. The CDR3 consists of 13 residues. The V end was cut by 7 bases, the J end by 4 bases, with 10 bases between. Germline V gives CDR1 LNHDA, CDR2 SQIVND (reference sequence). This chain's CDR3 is CASTVHSTGELFF. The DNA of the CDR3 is TGTGCCAGTACCGTACACAGCACCGGGGAGCTGTTTTTT.

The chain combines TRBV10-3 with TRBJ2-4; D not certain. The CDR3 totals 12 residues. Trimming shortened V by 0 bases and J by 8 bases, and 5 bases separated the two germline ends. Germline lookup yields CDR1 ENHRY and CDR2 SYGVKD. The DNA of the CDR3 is TGTGCCATCAGTGAGTCGTCTGACATTCAGTACTTC. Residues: CAISESSDIQYF.

The CDR3 DNA is TGCAGTGCCCGGACGGGGAGCTCCTACGAGCAGTACTTC. Its protein product is CSARTGSSYEQYF. The chain links TRBV20-1 to TRBJ2-7; the D gene is possibly TRBD2 (5 bases). V lost 6 bases and J 0 bases, leaving 12 bases between the germline ends. This CDR3 region has 13 residues. The germline V gene has CDR1 DFQATT and CDR2 SNEGSKA (reference sequence).

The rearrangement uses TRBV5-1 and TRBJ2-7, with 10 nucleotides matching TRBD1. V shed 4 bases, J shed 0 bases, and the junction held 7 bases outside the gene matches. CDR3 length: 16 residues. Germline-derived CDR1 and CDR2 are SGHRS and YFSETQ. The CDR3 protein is CASSPRTGGSSYEQYF. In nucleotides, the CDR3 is TGCGCCAGCAGCCCGCGGACAGGGGGAAGCTCCTACGAGCAGTACTTC.

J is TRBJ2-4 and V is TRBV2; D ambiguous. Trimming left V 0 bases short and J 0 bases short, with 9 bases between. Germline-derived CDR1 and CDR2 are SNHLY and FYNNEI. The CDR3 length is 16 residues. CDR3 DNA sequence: TGTGCCAGCAGTGAAGCTTCGGGTTTAGCCAAAAACATTCAGTACTTC. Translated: CASSEASGLAKNIQYF.

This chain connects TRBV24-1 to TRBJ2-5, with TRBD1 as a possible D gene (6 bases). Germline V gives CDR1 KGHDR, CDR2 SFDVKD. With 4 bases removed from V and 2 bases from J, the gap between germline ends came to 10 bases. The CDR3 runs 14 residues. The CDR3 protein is CATSDWTDQETQYF. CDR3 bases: TGTGCCACCAGTGACTGGACAGATCAAGAGACCCAGTACTTC.

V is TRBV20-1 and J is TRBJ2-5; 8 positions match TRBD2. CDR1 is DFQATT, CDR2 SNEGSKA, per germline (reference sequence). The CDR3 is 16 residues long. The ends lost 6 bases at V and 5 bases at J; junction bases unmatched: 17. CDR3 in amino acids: CSAREGISALRETQYF. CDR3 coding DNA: TGCAGTGCCCGGGAGGGGATCAGCGCCTTACGGGAGACCCAGTACTTC.

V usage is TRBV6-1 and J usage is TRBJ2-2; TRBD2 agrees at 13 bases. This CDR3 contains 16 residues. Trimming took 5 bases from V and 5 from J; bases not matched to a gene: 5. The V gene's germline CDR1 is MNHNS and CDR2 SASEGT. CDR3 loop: CASSRTSGRKTGELFF. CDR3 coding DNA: TGTGCCAGCAGTCGGACTAGCGGGAGAAAAACCGGGGAGCTGTTTTTT.

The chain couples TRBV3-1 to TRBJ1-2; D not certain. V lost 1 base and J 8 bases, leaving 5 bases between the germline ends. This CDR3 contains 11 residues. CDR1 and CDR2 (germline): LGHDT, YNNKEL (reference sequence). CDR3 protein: CASSQAGGYTF. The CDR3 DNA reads TGTGCCAGCAGCCAAGCCGGCGGCTACACCTTC.

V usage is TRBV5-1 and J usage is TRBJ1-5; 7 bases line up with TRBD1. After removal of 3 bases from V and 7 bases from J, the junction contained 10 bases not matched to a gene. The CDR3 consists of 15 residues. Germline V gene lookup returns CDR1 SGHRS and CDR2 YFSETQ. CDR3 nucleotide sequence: TGCGCCAGCAGCTCGGGACAGCTGGATGGGCAGCCCCAGCATTTT. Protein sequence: CASSSGQLDGQPQHF.

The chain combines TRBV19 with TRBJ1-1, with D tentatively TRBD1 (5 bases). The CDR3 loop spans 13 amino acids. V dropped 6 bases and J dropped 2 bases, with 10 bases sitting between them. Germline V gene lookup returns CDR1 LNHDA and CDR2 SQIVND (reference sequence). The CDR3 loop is CASRDGANTEAFF. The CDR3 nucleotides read TGTGCCAGTAGAGACGGGGCCAACACTGAAGCTTTCTTT.

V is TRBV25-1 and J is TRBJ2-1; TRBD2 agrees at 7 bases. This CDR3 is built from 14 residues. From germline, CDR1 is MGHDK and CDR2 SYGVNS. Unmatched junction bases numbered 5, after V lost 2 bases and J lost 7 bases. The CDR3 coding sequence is TGTGCCAGCAGTGAAGCGGGAGCTGGGAATGAGCAGTTCTTC. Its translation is CASSEAGAGNEQFF.

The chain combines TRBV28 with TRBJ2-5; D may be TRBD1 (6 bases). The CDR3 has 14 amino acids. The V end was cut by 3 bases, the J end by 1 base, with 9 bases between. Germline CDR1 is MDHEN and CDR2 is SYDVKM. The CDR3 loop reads CASSFGQLQETQYF. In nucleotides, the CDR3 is TGTGCCAGCAGTTTTGGACAGCTCCAAGAGACCCAGTACTTC. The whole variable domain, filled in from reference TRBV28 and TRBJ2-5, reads DVKVTQSSRYLVKRTGEKVFLECVQDMDHENMFWYRQDPGLGLRLIYFSYDVKMKEKGDIPEGYSVSREKKERFSLILESASTNQTSMYLCASSFGQLQETQYFGPGTRLLVL.